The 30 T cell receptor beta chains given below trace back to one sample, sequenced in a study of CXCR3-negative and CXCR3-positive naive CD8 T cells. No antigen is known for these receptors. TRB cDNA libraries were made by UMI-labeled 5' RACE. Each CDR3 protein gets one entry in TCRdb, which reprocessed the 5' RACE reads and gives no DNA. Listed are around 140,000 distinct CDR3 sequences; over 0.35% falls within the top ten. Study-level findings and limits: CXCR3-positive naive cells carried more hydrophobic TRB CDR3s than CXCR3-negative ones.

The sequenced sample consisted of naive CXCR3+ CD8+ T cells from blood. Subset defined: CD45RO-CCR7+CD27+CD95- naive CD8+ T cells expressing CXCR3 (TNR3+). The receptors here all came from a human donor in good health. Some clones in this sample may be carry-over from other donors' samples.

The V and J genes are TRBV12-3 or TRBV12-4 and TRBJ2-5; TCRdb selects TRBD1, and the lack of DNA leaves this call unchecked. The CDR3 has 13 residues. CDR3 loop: CASSRGSQETQYF.

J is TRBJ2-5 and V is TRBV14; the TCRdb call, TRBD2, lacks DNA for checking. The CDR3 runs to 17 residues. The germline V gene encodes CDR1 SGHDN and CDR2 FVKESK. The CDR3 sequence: CASSQGTSGIFTETQYF.

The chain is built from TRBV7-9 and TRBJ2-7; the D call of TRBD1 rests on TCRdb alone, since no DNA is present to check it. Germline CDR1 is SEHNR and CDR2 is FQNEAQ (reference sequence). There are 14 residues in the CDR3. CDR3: CASSATLTGYEQYF.

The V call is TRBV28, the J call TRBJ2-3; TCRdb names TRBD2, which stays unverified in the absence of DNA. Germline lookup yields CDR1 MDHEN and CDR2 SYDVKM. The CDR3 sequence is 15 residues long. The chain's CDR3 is CASSLSPMGTDTQYF. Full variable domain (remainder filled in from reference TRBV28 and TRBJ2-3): DVKVTQSSRYLVKRTGEKVFLECVQDMDHENMFWYRQDPGLGLRLIYFSYDVKMKEKGDIPEGYSVSREKKERFSLILESASTNQTSMYLCASSLSPMGTDTQYFGPGTRLTVL.

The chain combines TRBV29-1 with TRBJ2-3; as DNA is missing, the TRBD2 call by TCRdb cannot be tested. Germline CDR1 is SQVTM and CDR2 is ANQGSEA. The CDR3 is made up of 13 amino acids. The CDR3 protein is CSVPGLTTDTQYF.

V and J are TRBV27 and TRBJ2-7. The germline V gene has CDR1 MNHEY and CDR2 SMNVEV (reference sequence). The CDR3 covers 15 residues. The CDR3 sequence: CASSYRQDAFYEQYF.

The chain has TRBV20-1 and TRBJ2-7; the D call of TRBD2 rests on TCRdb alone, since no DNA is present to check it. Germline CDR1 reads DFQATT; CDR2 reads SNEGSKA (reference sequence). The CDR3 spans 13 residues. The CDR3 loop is CSARTSGTYEQYF.

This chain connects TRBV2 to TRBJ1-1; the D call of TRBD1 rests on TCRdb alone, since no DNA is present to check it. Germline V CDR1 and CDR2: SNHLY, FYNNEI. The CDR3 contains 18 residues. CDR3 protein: CASSEALLRGRGNTEAFF.

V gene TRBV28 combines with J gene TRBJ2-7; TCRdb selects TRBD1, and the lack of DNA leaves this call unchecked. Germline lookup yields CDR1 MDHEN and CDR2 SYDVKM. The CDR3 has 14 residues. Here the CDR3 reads CASSQFQGAYEQYF.

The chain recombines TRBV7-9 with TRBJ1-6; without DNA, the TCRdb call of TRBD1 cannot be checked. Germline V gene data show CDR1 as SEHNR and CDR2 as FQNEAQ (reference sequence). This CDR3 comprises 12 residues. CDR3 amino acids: CASSTGHAPLHF.

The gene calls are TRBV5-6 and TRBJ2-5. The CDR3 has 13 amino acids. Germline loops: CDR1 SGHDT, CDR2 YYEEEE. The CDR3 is CASSFWDGETQYF.

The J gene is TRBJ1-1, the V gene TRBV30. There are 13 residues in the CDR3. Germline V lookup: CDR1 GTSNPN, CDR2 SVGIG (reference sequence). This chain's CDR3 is CAWSGAADTEAFF.

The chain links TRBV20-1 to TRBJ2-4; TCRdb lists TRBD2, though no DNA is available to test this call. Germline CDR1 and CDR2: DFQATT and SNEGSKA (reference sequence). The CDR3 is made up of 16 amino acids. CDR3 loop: CSARGGLVVHENIQYF.

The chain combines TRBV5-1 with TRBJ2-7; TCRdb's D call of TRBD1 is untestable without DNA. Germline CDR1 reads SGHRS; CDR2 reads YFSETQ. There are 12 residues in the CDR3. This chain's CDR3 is CASSFQGDEQYF.

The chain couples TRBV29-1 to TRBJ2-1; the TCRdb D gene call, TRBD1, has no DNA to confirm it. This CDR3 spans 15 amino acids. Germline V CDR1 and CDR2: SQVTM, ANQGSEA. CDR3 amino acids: CSAPSKGRSYNEQFF.

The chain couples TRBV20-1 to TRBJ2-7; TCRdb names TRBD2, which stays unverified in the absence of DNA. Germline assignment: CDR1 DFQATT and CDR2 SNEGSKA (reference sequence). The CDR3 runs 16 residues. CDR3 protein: CSARDLRLAGVVEQYF.

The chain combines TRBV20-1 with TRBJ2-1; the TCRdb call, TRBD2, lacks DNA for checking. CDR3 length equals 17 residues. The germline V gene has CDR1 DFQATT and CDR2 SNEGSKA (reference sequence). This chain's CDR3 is CSAPTRTSGRARDEQFF.

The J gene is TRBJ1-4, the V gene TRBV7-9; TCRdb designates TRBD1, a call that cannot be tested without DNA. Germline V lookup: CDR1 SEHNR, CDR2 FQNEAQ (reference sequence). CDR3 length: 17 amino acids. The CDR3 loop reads CASSFVQGAVYNEKLFF.

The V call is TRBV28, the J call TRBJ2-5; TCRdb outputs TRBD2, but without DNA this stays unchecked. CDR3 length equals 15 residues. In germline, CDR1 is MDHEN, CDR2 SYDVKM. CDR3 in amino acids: CASSLMSGRRETQYF.

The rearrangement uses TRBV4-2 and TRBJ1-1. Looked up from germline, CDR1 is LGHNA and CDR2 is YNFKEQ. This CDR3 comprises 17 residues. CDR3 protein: CASSQDTMRGENTEAFF.

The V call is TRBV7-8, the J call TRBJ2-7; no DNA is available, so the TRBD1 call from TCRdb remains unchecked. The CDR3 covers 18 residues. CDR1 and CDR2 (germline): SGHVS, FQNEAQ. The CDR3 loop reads CASPPDRAWERQSYEQYF. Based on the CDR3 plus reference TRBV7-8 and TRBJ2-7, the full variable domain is GAGVSQSPRYKVAKRGQDVALRCDPISGHVSLFWYQQALGQGPEFLTYFQNEAQLDKSGLPSDRFFAERPEGSVSTLKIQRTQQEDSAVYLCASPPDRAWERQSYEQYFGPGTRLTVT.

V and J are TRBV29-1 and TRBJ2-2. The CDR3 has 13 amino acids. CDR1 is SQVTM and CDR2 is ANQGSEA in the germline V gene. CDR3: CSAIAVNTGELFF.

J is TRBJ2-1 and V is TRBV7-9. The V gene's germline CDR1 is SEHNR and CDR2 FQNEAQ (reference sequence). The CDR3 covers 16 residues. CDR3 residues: CDSSLISAQFGDEQFF.

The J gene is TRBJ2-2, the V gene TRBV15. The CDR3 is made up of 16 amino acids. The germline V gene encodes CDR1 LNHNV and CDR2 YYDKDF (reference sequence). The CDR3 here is CATSEIPQARAGELFF.

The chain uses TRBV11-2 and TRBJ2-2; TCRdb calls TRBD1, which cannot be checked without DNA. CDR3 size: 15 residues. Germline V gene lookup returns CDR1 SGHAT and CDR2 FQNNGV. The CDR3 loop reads CASVQGSLNTGELFF.

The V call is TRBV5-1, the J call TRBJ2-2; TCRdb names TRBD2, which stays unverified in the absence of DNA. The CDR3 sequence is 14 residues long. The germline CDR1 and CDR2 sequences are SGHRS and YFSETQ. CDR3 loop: CASSLSGGTGELFF.

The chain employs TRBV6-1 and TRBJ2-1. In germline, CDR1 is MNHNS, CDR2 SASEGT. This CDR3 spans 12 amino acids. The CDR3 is CASSGLQDEQFF.

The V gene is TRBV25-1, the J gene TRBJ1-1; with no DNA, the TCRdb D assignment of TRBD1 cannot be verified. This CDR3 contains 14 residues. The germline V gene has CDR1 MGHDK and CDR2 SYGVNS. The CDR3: CASSESDRNTEAFF. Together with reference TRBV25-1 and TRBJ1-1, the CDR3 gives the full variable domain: EADIYQTPRYLVIGTGKKITLECSQTMGHDKMYWYQQDPGMELHLIHYSYGVNSTEKGDLSSESTVSRIRTEHFPLTLESARPSHTSQYLCASSESDRNTEAFFGQGTRLTVV.

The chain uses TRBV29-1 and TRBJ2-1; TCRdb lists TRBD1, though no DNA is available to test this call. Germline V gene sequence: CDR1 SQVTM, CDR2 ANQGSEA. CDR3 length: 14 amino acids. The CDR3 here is CSVEDKFAPSEQFF.

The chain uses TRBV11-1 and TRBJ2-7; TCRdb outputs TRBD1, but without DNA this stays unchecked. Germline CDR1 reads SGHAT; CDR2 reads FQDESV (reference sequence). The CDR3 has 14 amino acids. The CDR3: CASSSYDRGHEQYF.